The 22 T cell receptor beta chains below come from one sample, sequenced in a study of blood T cells in healthy people across ages. It was with a sample-barcoded 5' primer and a J-beta primer mix that a second PCR of roughly 7 to 12 cycles was run. One entry per CDR3 protein, called by TCRdb with MiXCR from the 5' RACE reads. The repertoire holds 1,500,000 or so distinct CDR3 sequences, with 35% to 45% as singletons. The sequenced sample was blood. These TCRs come from a woman aged 18-29 years in good health.

This clonotype showed up just a few times. This sequence joins TRBV4-3 and TRBJ2-6; D not resolved. Germline V lookup: CDR1 LGHNA, CDR2 YSLEER. CDR3 size: 17 residues. V was cut by 0 bases and J by 3 bases, with 12 bases left in between. CDR3 residues: CASSQDVLRVGANVLTF. The CDR3 DNA sequence: TGCGCCAGCAGCCAAGATGTTTTAAGGGTTGGGGCCAACGTCCTGACTTTC.

A remark on this clonotype: Mismatch with germline at one junction end may stem from a read error. This chain joins TRBV30 and TRBJ2-3, with D possibly matching TRBD2 (5 bases). The germline CDR1 and CDR2 sequences are GTSNPN and SVGIG (reference sequence). This CDR3 spans 13 amino acids. CDR3 loop: CATLPGVEDTQYF. The CDR3 nucleotides are TGCGCTACACTTCCCGGGGTTGAAGATACGCAGTATTTT.

V gene TRBV12-3 or TRBV12-4 combines with J gene TRBJ1-1; D remains ambiguous. This CDR3 region has 14 residues. V lost 5 bases, J lost 5 bases, and 15 bases lay in between. CDR3 residues: CASSTLEGWTEAFF. The CDR3 DNA sequence: TGTGCCAGCAGTACTCTTGAGGGTTGGACTGAAGCTTTCTTT.

The table lists this clonotype with a few counts. The rearrangement links TRBV12-3 or TRBV12-4 to TRBJ1-1; no definite D call. The CDR3 contains 13 residues. V lost 1 base and J 5 bases, leaving 8 bases between the germline ends. CDR3 protein: CASSLGRVTEAFF. Here the CDR3 DNA reads TGTGCCAGCAGTTTAGGAAGGGTTACTGAAGCTTTCTTT.

This clonotype has only a few counts. This chain joins TRBV14 and TRBJ2-1; D not resolved. Trimming stripped 8 bases from V and 0 bases from J, with 8 bases between. Germline CDR1 is SGHDN and CDR2 is FVKESK. The length of the CDR3 is 13 residues. The CDR3 nucleotides read TGTGCCAGCCAGCAGGCCTCCTACAATGAGCAGTTCTTC. Its protein product is CASQQASYNEQFF.

This clonotype was counted between two and nine times. V is TRBV11-2 and J is TRBJ2-7, with D possibly being TRBD2 (6 bases). Between the trimmed V and J ends, which lost 6 bases and 0 bases, there was a span of 15 bases. In germline, CDR1 is SGHAT, CDR2 FQNNGV. The CDR3 totals 15 residues. CDR3 protein: CASSIGGGLSYEQYF. The CDR3 DNA reads TGTGCCAGCAGTATAGGCGGAGGGCTCTCCTACGAGCAGTACTTC.

The chain employs TRBV13 and TRBJ2-1; 8 bases line up with TRBD2. V trimming: 1 base; J trimming: 8 bases; junction bases outside the gene matches: 10. Per germline, CDR1 PRHDT and CDR2 FYEKMQ (reference sequence). The length of the CDR3 is 16 residues. CDR3 bases: TGTGCCAGCAGCTTAGTGGGGGCGGGGGGCCCACATGAGCAGTTCTTC. This gives the protein CASSLVGAGGPHEQFF.

V is TRBV7-2 and J is TRBJ2-4, with D perhaps being TRBD1 or TRBD2 (5 bases each). Per germline, CDR1 SGHTA and CDR2 FQGNSA. The V gene lost 3 bases and the J gene lost 5 bases, with 8 bases spanning the gap. The CDR3 consists of 13 residues. CDR3 protein: CASSLGRENIQYF. In nucleotides, the CDR3 is TGTGCCAGCAGCTTGGGACGGGAAAACATTCAGTACTTC.

The J gene is TRBJ2-7, the V gene TRBV28; D remains unclear. This CDR3 has 14 residues. Germline V gene data show CDR1 as MDHEN and CDR2 as SYDVKM. V was clipped by 2 bases and J by 3 bases, with 11 bases between them. This CDR3 reads CASSLGQQIYEQYF. DNA for the CDR3: TGTGCCAGCAGTTTAGGGCAGCAGATCTACGAGCAGTACTTC.

The rearrangement uses TRBV4-3 and TRBJ2-7, with TRBD2 identical over 7 bases. Judging by the DNA end, TRBJ2-5 fits better; the J call may be wrong. CDR1 and CDR2 (germline): LGHNA, YSLEER. This CDR3 has 16 residues. This CDR3 reads CASSQDVPSGLGTQYF. The CDR3 DNA follows: TGCGCCAGCAGCCAAGATGTTCCTAGCGGTTTAGGGACCCAGTACTTC.

This clonotype was counted a single time. The chain combines TRBV5-1 with TRBJ2-2, with 10 positions matching TRBD2. The CDR3 runs to 16 residues. Trimming at V came to 3 bases and at J to 1 base, leaving 3 bases not matched to a gene. Germline V CDR1 and CDR2: SGHRS, YFSETQ. CDR3 coding DNA: TGCGCCAGCAGCTCTAGCGGGAGAATGAACACCGGGGAGCTGTTTTTT. Residues: CASSSSGRMNTGELFF. Complete variable domain (other parts from reference TRBV5-1 and TRBJ2-2): KAGVTQTPRYLIKTRGQQVTLSCSPISGHRSVSWYQQTPGQGLQFLFEYFSETQRNKGNFPGRFSGRQFSNSRSEMNVSTLELGDSALYLCASSSSGRMNTGELFFGEGSRLTVL.

Only a few counts were recorded for this clonotype. The CDR3 loop reads CSAGNLAGRSYNEQFF. For the CDR3, the DNA is TGCAGTGCTGGGAACCTAGCGGGGCGCTCCTACAATGAGCAGTTCTTC. V usage is TRBV20-1 and J usage is TRBJ2-1; 9 nucleotides align to TRBD2. The CDR3 sequence is 16 residues long. Trimming took 5 bases from V and 0 from J; bases not matched to a gene: 8. CDR1 is DFQATT and CDR2 is SNEGSKA in the germline V gene (reference sequence).

This clonotype was observed a handful of times. This rearrangement joins TRBV7-2 to TRBJ1-1, with D unresolved. Deletions cut 1 base from V and 6 bases from J, with 12 bases between. The CDR3 covers 14 residues. CDR1 and CDR2 from the germline V gene are SGHTA and FQGNSA. CDR3 amino acids: CASSLGMGRAEAFF. DNA for the CDR3: TGTGCCAGCAGCTTAGGAATGGGTAGGGCTGAAGCTTTCTTT.

This clonotype has only a few counts. The chain combines TRBV20-1 with TRBJ2-1; possibly TRBD2 for D (5 bases). CDR3 size: 13 residues. From germline, CDR1 is DFQATT and CDR2 SNEGSKA (reference sequence). The germline V and J ends were trimmed by 5 bases and 7 bases, with 15 bases remaining between them. The CDR3 nucleotides read TGCAGTGCTCCGTTAGCGTCATATAATGAGCAGTTCTTC. Translated: CSAPLASYNEQFF.

The CDR3 is CASTRRRALNTEAFF. For the CDR3, the DNA is TGTGCCAGCACCCGTAGGAGGGCTCTGAACACTGAAGCTTTCTTT. The chain carries TRBV7-2 and TRBJ1-1; D is ambiguous. The CDR3 contains 15 residues. Trimming stripped 7 bases from V and 0 bases from J, with 15 bases between. From germline, CDR1 is SGHTA and CDR2 FQGNSA.

The chain employs TRBV20-1 and TRBJ2-7; 7 positions agree with TRBD1. The J call may not be correct, given that the DNA end is closer to TRBJ2-4. Germline assignment: CDR1 DFQATT and CDR2 SNEGSKA (reference sequence). This CDR3 spans 14 amino acids. The CDR3 sequence: CSARADRVENIQYF. DNA of the CDR3: TGCAGTGCTAGAGCTGACAGGGTTGAAAACATTCAGTACTTC.

This clonotype was recorded a few times. The chain couples TRBV11-2 to TRBJ2-3; 9 bases map to TRBD2. Looked up from germline, CDR1 is SGHAT and CDR2 is FQNNGV. This CDR3 contains 16 residues. Trimming at V came to 5 bases and at J to 2 bases, leaving 8 bases not matched to a gene. The DNA of the CDR3 is TGTGCCAGCAGCCTGGGACTAGCTGCTTACACAGATACGCAGTATTTT. Protein product: CASSLGLAAYTDTQYF.

V gene TRBV5-1 combines with J gene TRBJ2-7; unclear D gene. Per the germline V gene, CDR1 is SGHRS and CDR2 is YFSETQ. Trimming removed 0 bases from V and 3 bases from J, with 13 bases in between. The CDR3 sequence is 15 residues long. The CDR3 protein is CASSLDSVSVYEQYF. The CDR3 DNA is TGCGCCAGCAGCTTGGATTCGGTCTCGGTCTACGAGCAGTACTTC.

J is TRBJ2-5 and V is TRBV6-2 or TRBV6-3; 15 positions match TRBD2. CDR1 is MNHEY, CDR2 SVGEGT, per germline. J was trimmed by 11 bases and V by 2 bases; bases with no gene match: 12. CDR3 length: 17 amino acids. CDR3 region: CASSYAPGLAGGYEQYF. DNA for the CDR3: TGTGCCAGCAGTTACGCCCCGGGACTAGCGGGAGGTTATGAGCAGTACTTC.

A few counts support this clonotype. The chain employs TRBV29-1 and TRBJ1-1, with D tentatively TRBD1 (6 bases). V dropped 7 bases and J dropped 0 bases, with 12 bases sitting between them. The CDR3 covers 13 residues. The germline V gene has CDR1 SQVTM and CDR2 ANQGSEA. CDR3 loop: CSAGQILNTEAFF. The CDR3 DNA reads TGCAGCGCCGGACAGATATTGAACACTGAAGCTTTCTTT.

The chain links TRBV4-1 to TRBJ2-3; D is undetermined. In germline, CDR1 is MGHRA, CDR2 YSYEKL. Deletions cut 0 bases from V and 2 bases from J, with 6 bases between. This CDR3 comprises 14 residues. The CDR3, as DNA: TGCGCCAGCAGCCAAGAAGGTGTCACAGATACGCAGTATTTT. This translates into CASSQEGVTDTQYF.

This clonotype has only a few counts. V and J are TRBV7-2 and TRBJ1-5; the D is unclear. The V end lost 1 base, the J end lost 5 bases, and 9 bases lay between the germline ends. The CDR3 totals 14 residues. Germline-derived CDR1 and CDR2 are SGHTA and FQGNSA. The CDR3 loop is CASSLVGSDQPQHF. The DNA for the CDR3 is TGTGCCAGCAGCTTAGTGGGCTCCGATCAGCCCCAGCATTTT.